A single T cell receptor beta chain is shown here with its context. Authors' processing steps: Counts of nucleated cells, estimated from reference gene primer amplification, were obtained. Sequencing was performed with immunoSEQ multiplex PCR; in TCRdb, only in-frame clones are kept and a portion is missing. The D gene and trimming were derived from the DNA, and the V and J assignments and clone size from that table. In the table there are around 90,000 clones, 85% to 95% of which are singletons. Between the trimmed V and J ends, which lost 4 bases and 6 bases, there was a span of 11 bases. CDR3 length equals 13 residues. Germline CDR1 and CDR2: SGHKS and YYEKEE (reference sequence). This specimen comes from a study of blood T cell repertoires in COVID-19. Study as a whole: The cDNA or gDNA used as material had been derived from T cells, B-cell-depleted T cells, or PBMCs.

The sequence came from a woman aged 60-75 years with active COVID-19. The chain is built from TRBV5-5 and TRBJ2-1; D gene ambiguous. The specimen sequenced was peripheral blood. CDR3 sequence: CASSVSVGNEQFF. Written as DNA, the CDR3 is TGTGCCAGCAGCGTCAGCGTTGGCAATGAGCAGTTCTTC.